These T cell receptor beta chains were read from a single sample in a study of blood T cell repertoires in COVID-19. Some clones are missing from TCRdb's copy, which holds only in-frame ones; the method was immunoSEQ multiplex PCR. Of about 300,000 clones in the sample, around 90% were seen once. Sequencing was carried out using PBMCs or T cells enriched from blood (not recorded which). The source of these receptors is a woman aged 40 to 50 who had recovered from COVID-19. Each CDR3 is given with its conserved first and last residue. The D gene is left open where the match is weak. Some rows mark clone size as missing; the rest say once, few, many or name a class of expanded clone.

CDR3 DNA,CDR3 protein,D gene,clone size,V gene,J gene
TGTGCTAGTGGGAGGCTAAGCTCTGGAAACACCATATATTTT,CASGRLSSGNTIYF,-,-,TRBV12-5,TRBJ1-3
TGTGCCTGGAGTATCTCTAGCGGGAGTTCCGAGCAGTACTTC,CAWSISSGSSEQYF,TRBD2,-,TRBV30,TRBJ2-7
TGTGCCTGGAGGGCGAGGAGCTCCTACAATGAGCAGTTCTTC,CAWRARSSYNEQFF,-,-,TRBV30,TRBJ2-1
TGCAGCGTTGAAGTACAGAATAATGAAAAACTGTTTTTT,CSVEVQNNEKLFF,-,-,TRBV29-1,TRBJ1-4
TGTGCCAGCAGTTACTCGGACAGGGGGCTTGGGGCCGAGCAGTACTTC,CASSYSDRGLGAEQYF,TRBD1,-,TRBV6-5,TRBJ2-7
TGTGCCAGCAGCTTCTCAGTAACCTCCTACGAGCAGTACTTC,CASSFSVTSYEQYF,-,-,TRBV11-1,TRBJ2-7
TGCGCCAGCAGTCGTACCGCCGGGACAGTTGCCTACGAGCAGTACTTC,CASSRTAGTVAYEQYF,TRBD1,-,TRBV4-1,TRBJ2-7
TGTGCCAGCAGCTTAAGCGCAACTCGCTCCTACGAGCAGTACTTC,CASSLSATRSYEQYF,-,-,TRBV5-5,TRBJ2-7
TGTGCCAGCAGCTCCGGGACAGGGTACTACGAGCAGTACTTC,CASSSGTGYYEQYF,TRBD1,-,TRBV7-2,TRBJ2-7
TGCGCCAGCAGCCCGACAGTCCGAACCTACGAGCAGTACTTC,CASSPTVRTYEQYF,-,-,TRBV5-1,TRBJ2-7
TGTGCCAGCAGACCGACAGGGGAGGGGGGCTACGAGCAGTACTTC,CASRPTGEGGYEQYF,-,-,TRBV6-5,TRBJ2-7
TGTGCCAGCAGCTTAGACAGGAGGGGCTACACCTTC,CASSLDRRGYTF,-,-,TRBV7-3,TRBJ1-2
TGTGCCAGCAGCTTGCGGGGAGGGGTGAACACTGAAGCTTTCTTT,CASSLRGGVNTEAFF,-,-,TRBV5-4,TRBJ1-1
TGCGCCAGCAGCTTGTCCTCCGGGGGCAATCAGCCCCAGCATTTT,CASSLSSGGNQPQHF,-,-,TRBV5-1,TRBJ1-5
TGTGCCAGCTCACCAATAGGCGGGACAGGGAGCGCGTCCCACGAGCAGTACTTC,CASSPIGGTGSASHEQYF,TRBD1,-,TRBV18,TRBJ2-7
TGTGCCAGCAGCCCTTCCTATCGACAGGGGGTAAATTTT,CASSPSYRQGVNF,TRBD1,-,TRBV11-2,TRBJ1-3
TGTGCCACCTCCAGGGGACGGAACAATGAGCAGTTCTTC,CATSRGRNNEQFF,-,once,TRBV7-3,TRBJ2-1
TGTGCCAGCAGTTTAGGCGGAGTTCAGCCCCAGCATTTT,CASSLGGVQPQHF,-,-,TRBV27,TRBJ1-5
TGTGCCAGTAGTAGAGACAGTCGAGGGTCCTACGAGCAGTACTTC,CASSRDSRGSYEQYF,-,-,TRBV19,TRBJ2-7
TGTGCCTGGAATCTGCTTGGGACAGGGGGCAGGGGTTCACCCCTCCACTTT,CAWNLLGTGGRGSPLHF,TRBD1,-,TRBV30,TRBJ1-6
TGTGCCTGCATACGGGACAGGGGCTACGAGCAGTACTTC,CACIRDRGYEQYF,TRBD1,-,TRBV30,TRBJ2-7
TGTGCCAGCTCACGCGGGCTGAACACTGAAGCTTTCTTT,CASSRGLNTEAFF,-,-,TRBV18,TRBJ1-1